These 28 T cell receptor beta chains came from one sample sequenced in a study of CD8 T cell repertoires and HIV-1 epitope variants. The method was immunoSEQ multiplex PCR; TCRdb's version includes in-frame clones alone and lacks a portion of them. The repertoire holds 4,000 to 5,500 clones, with 66% as singletons. For these receptors, no antigen is known. The sample was cultured CD8+ T cells derived from PBMCs. All receptors come from a male donor with HIV.

As DNA, the CDR3 is TGTGCCAGCACCAATTTTCCACGGGGCGGAGAGCTGTTTTTT. Its translation: CASTNFPRGGELFF. V usage is TRBV27 and J usage is TRBJ2-2; D could derive from TRBD1 or TRBD2 (5 bases each). This CDR3 has 14 residues. Trimming removed 7 bases at V and 11 bases at J, with 20 bases between. The germline CDR1 and CDR2 sequences are MNHEY and SMNVEV (reference sequence).

This clone was counted a few times. This chain connects TRBV4-1 to TRBJ2-1; the D is unclear. Germline V gene data show CDR1 as MGHRA and CDR2 as YSYEKL. V dropped 1 base and J dropped 0 bases, with 4 bases sitting between them. CDR3 length: 14 residues. Here the CDR3 DNA reads TGCGCCAGCAGCCAAGCGAGCTCCTACAATGAGCAGTTCTTC. Translation gives CASSQASSYNEQFF.

CDR3 protein: CASRSGSSYEQYF. The CDR3, as DNA: TGCGCCAGCAGGAGTGGGAGCTCCTACGAGCAGTACTTC. The V gene is TRBV10-2, the J gene TRBJ2-7; perhaps TRBD2 as D (5 bases). Trimming cost V 6 bases and J 0 bases, with 9 bases left between them. This CDR3 has 13 amino acids. Germline V gives CDR1 WSHSY, CDR2 SAAADI.

The V call is TRBV10-2, the J call TRBJ2-3; D is possibly TRBD2 (6 bases). Trimming removed 10 bases at V and 2 bases at J, with 16 bases between. Germline CDR1 WSHSY, CDR2 SAAADI. The CDR3 sequence is 14 residues long. CDR3 bases: TGCGCCACTCAGAGGGACTGGGACACAGATACGCAGTATTTT. It encodes CATQRDWDTDTQYF.

V gene TRBV7-9 combines with J gene TRBJ2-1; D is unclear. Germline V gene sequence: CDR1 SEHNR, CDR2 FQNEAQ (reference sequence). CDR3 length equals 12 residues. Trimming removed 3 bases at V and 8 bases at J, with 8 bases between. CDR3 region: CASSFSTDEQFF. CDR3 nucleotide sequence: TGTGCCAGCAGCTTTAGTACGGATGAGCAGTTCTTC. The whole variable domain, filled in from reference TRBV7-9 and TRBJ2-1, reads DTGVSQNPRHKITKRGQNVTFRCDPISEHNRLYWYRQTLGQGPEFLTYFQNEAQLEKSRLLSDRFSAERPKGSFSTLEIQRTEQGDSAMYLCASSFSTDEQFFGPGTRLTVL.

The V call is TRBV27, the J call TRBJ2-3; D gene uncertain. The CDR3 sequence is 14 residues long. Trimming shortened V by 2 bases and J by 0 bases, and 6 bases separated the two germline ends. Germline V gives CDR1 MNHEY, CDR2 SMNVEV (reference sequence). The CDR3 bases are TGTGCCAGCAGTTTAGTGGACAGCACAGATACGCAGTATTTT. Its protein product is CASSLVDSTDTQYF.

The rearrangement joins TRBV19 to TRBJ2-7; D may match TRBD1 or TRBD2 (5 bases each). V gave up 6 bases and J gave up 0 bases, with 12 bases separating them. Looked up from germline, CDR1 is LNHDA and CDR2 is SQIVND (reference sequence). The CDR3 is made up of 14 amino acids. The CDR3 sequence is CASSPGRSSYEQYF. The DNA of the CDR3 is TGTGCCAGTAGCCCGGGACGGAGCTCCTACGAGCAGTACTTC.

The gene calls are TRBV4-3 and TRBJ2-7, with a weak D call TRBD1 (6 bases). The germline V and J ends were trimmed by 1 base and 2 bases, with 12 bases remaining between them. Germline V lookup: CDR1 LGHNA, CDR2 YSLEER. CDR3 length: 15 amino acids. Here the CDR3 DNA reads TGCGCCAGCAGCCAAGTTATGGGACAAACCTACGAGCAGTACTTC. This encodes CASSQVMGQTYEQYF.

V is TRBV28 and J is TRBJ1-1; D call uncertain. The V end lost 5 bases, the J end lost 1 base, and 11 bases lay between the germline ends. The CDR3 has 14 amino acids. From germline, CDR1 is MDHEN and CDR2 SYDVKM. CDR3 region: CASSPLTSNTEAFF. The CDR3 DNA sequence: TGTGCCAGCAGTCCCCTTACTTCGAACACTGAAGCTTTCTTT.

CDR3: CASSDDVYNEQFF. The CDR3, as DNA: TGTGCCAGCAGCGATGACGTATACAATGAGCAGTTCTTC. The chain couples TRBV9 to TRBJ2-1, with D unclear. V shed 3 bases and J shed 4 bases, with 8 bases lying between them. The CDR3 length is 13 residues. CDR1 is SGDLS, CDR2 YYNGEE, per germline.

On this clone itself: A read error may account for a junction end that differs from germline. V gene TRBV19 combines with J gene TRBJ2-7; 9 bases agree with TRBD1. CDR1 is LNHDA, CDR2 SQIVND, per germline (reference sequence). There are 14 residues in the CDR3. The DNA for the CDR3 is TGTGCCGGTAGTAGAGGGACAGGGCCTGGCGAGCAGTACTTC. It yields the protein CAGSRGTGPGEQYF.

The chain joins TRBV5-4 to TRBJ1-2; D may be TRBD1 (6 bases). The CDR3 is 13 residues long. Germline V lookup: CDR1 SGHNT, CDR2 YYREEE (reference sequence). Deletions cut 3 bases from V and 8 bases from J, with 14 bases between. The CDR3 DNA sequence: TGTGCCAGCAGCTCTGGGGGGGCTAGAGGCTACACCTTC. It codes for CASSSGGARGYTF. Full variable domain (rest looked up from reference TRBV5-4 and TRBJ1-2): ETGVTQSPTHLIKTRGQQVTLRCSSQSGHNTVSWYQQALGQGPQFIFQYYREEENGRGNFPPRFSGLQFPNYSSELNVNALELDDSALYLCASSSGGARGYTFGSGTRLTVV.

In this sample, this clone turned up a few times. The chain couples TRBV4-1 to TRBJ1-4; the D gene is possibly TRBD1 (5 bases). V lost 0 bases, J lost 10 bases, and 15 bases lay in between. This CDR3 region has 15 residues. Germline assignment: CDR1 MGHRA and CDR2 YSYEKL. This chain's CDR3 is CASSQDGTSTGKLFF. DNA for the CDR3: TGCGCCAGCAGCCAAGACGGGACCAGTACAGGAAAACTGTTTTTT.

This chain joins TRBV6-6 and TRBJ2-2; tentatively, D is TRBD2 (5 bases). The CDR3 sequence is 14 residues long. V was cut by 8 bases and J by 0 bases, with 10 bases left in between. Germline loops: CDR1 MNHNY, CDR2 SVGAGI (reference sequence). CDR3 loop: CASQTGTNTGELFF. In nucleotides, the CDR3 is TGTGCCAGCCAGACGGGAACGAACACCGGGGAGCTGTTTTTT.

This chain connects TRBV28 to TRBJ1-2; possibly TRBD1 for D (6 bases). This CDR3 has 14 residues. CDR1 and CDR2 (germline): MDHEN, SYDVKM. V was trimmed by 3 bases and J by 3 bases, leaving 11 bases between them. CDR3 protein: CASSFGQGYYGYTF. The DNA for the CDR3 is TGTGCCAGCAGTTTCGGTCAGGGGTACTATGGCTACACCTTC.

A note on this clone: This likely reflects a read error, since a far larger clone is one base away. The chain carries TRBV11-2 and TRBJ2-7, with a weak D call TRBD2 (5 bases). CDR1 and CDR2 from the germline V gene are SGHAT and FQNNGV. The CDR3 has 12 amino acids. Trimming left V 2 bases short and J 5 bases short, with 7 bases between. In nucleotides, the CDR3 is TGTGCCAGCAGCTTACGAGCGGACGAGCAGTACTTC. Its translation: CASSLRADEQYF.

The V gene is TRBV28, the J gene TRBJ1-5; no clear D gene. CDR3 length: 14 amino acids. Trimming removed 3 bases at V and 4 bases at J, with 10 bases between. Germline values: CDR1 MDHEN, CDR2 SYDVKM. The CDR3 region has the DNA TGTGCCAGCAGTTTTGGGGATTGGAATCAGCCCCAGCATTTT. Translation: CASSFGDWNQPQHF. The complete variable domain, with remaining parts taken from reference TRBV28 and TRBJ1-5, reads DVKVTQSSRYLVKRTGEKVFLECVQDMDHENMFWYRQDPGLGLRLIYFSYDVKMKEKGDIPEGYSVSREKKERFSLILESASTNQTSMYLCASSFGDWNQPQHFGDGTRLSIL.

The rearrangement joins TRBV9 to TRBJ2-1; unclear D gene. CDR1 SGDLS and CDR2 YYNGEE come from the germline V gene. Trimming took off 0 bases at V and 8 bases at J, with 12 bases between the two ends. The CDR3 has 14 residues. The CDR3: CASSVEASLDEQFF. The CDR3, as DNA: TGTGCCAGCAGCGTAGAGGCTAGTCTCGATGAGCAGTTCTTC.

The rearrangement joins TRBV5-1 to TRBJ1-4; D perhaps matches TRBD1 (6 bases). The CDR3 is made up of 16 amino acids. Trimming shortened V by 3 bases and J by 6 bases, and 18 bases separated the two germline ends. Germline lookup yields CDR1 SGHRS and CDR2 YFSETQ. CDR3 in DNA: TGCGCCAGCAGCTCCCCCGTCGGACAGCAGGATGAAAAACTGTTTTTT. This gives the protein CASSSPVGQQDEKLFF.

The rearrangement uses TRBV27 and TRBJ1-6, with 8 bases identical to TRBD1. Per the germline V gene, CDR1 is MNHEY and CDR2 is SMNVEV (reference sequence). Unmatched junction bases numbered 9, after V lost 6 bases and J lost 5 bases. The CDR3 is 16 residues long. The CDR3 DNA follows: TGTGCCAGCAGCAGGACTAGCAGGGGGCATAATTCACCCCTCCACTTT. It encodes CASSRTSRGHNSPLHF.

The chain employs TRBV19 and TRBJ1-3, with D unclear. This CDR3 has 12 amino acids. Trimming cost V 8 bases and J 0 bases, with 5 bases left between them. CDR1 and CDR2 (germline): LNHDA, SQIVND (reference sequence). The CDR3 region is CASHRSGNTIYF. The CDR3 DNA follows: TGTGCCAGTCACCGCTCTGGAAACACCATATATTTT.

Regarding this clone: A junction boundary mismatches the germline segment, possibly from a read error. This chain uses TRBV4-3 with TRBJ1-2; maybe TRBD1 (5 bases). The CDR3 covers 15 residues. In germline, CDR1 is LGHNA, CDR2 YSLEER. The CDR3 region is CASSEEMEGTYGYTF. The CDR3 bases are TGCGCCAGCAGCGAAGAGATGGAGGGGACGTACGGCTACACCTTC.

The chain recombines TRBV7-9 with TRBJ1-1, with a possible D match to TRBD1 (5 bases). CDR3 length equals 14 residues. The germline V and J ends were trimmed by 5 bases and 4 bases, with 14 bases remaining between them. Per germline, CDR1 SEHNR and CDR2 FQNEAQ (reference sequence). In DNA form, the CDR3 reads TGTGCCAGCAGCGAGCTACCGGGGGGCACTGAAGCTTTCTTT. Translated: CASSELPGGTEAFF. Drawing the rest from reference TRBV7-9 and TRBJ1-1, the complete variable domain is DTGVSQNPRHKITKRGQNVTFRCDPISEHNRLYWYRQTLGQGPEFLTYFQNEAQLEKSRLLSDRFSAERPKGSFSTLEIQRTEQGDSAMYLCASSELPGGTEAFFGQGTRLTVV.

This chain joins TRBV27 and TRBJ2-1, with 7 bases aligning to TRBD1. CDR1 is MNHEY and CDR2 is SMNVEV in the germline V gene (reference sequence). The V and J ends lost 10 bases and 3 bases, in that order; junction bases with no gene match: 12. The CDR3 is made up of 15 amino acids. The CDR3 here is CATSLGDSIYNEQFF. For the CDR3, the DNA is TGTGCCACCTCCCTTGGGGACAGCATCTACAATGAGCAGTTCTTC.

This clone appeared a single time. The chain recombines TRBV28 with TRBJ2-3; no clear D. CDR3 size: 14 residues. The germline gives CDR1 MDHEN, CDR2 SYDVKM. The V end was cut by 3 bases, the J end by 5 bases, with 12 bases between. The CDR3 DNA is TGTGCCAGCAGTTTTATTCCGGATCTAGATACGCAGTATTTT. Its protein is CASSFIPDLDTQYF.

The rearrangement links TRBV28 to TRBJ2-2, with D hard to call. Between the trimmed V and J ends, which lost 2 bases and 4 bases, there was a span of 5 bases. In germline, CDR1 is MDHEN, CDR2 SYDVKM. The CDR3 totals 13 residues. The CDR3 DNA sequence: TGTGCCAGCAGTTTAACCCGCACCGGGGAGCTGTTTTTT. Translated, it gives CASSLTRTGELFF.

The rearrangement links TRBV5-6 to TRBJ2-1; D call uncertain. Germline lookup yields CDR1 SGHDT and CDR2 YYEEEE. Trimming removed 0 bases from V and 6 bases from J, with 7 bases in between. There are 13 residues in the CDR3. The CDR3 coding sequence is TGTGCCAGCAGCTTGGTGCAGGCCAATGAGCAGTTCTTC. Protein product: CASSLVQANEQFF.

This clone was counted once. The chain links TRBV7-9 to TRBJ1-1, with D tentatively TRBD1 (5 bases). V lost 5 bases to trimming and J lost 1 base, with 17 bases between them. Germline lookup yields CDR1 SEHNR and CDR2 FQNEAQ (reference sequence). The CDR3 spans 16 residues. CDR3 coding DNA: TGTGCCAGCAGCCGGGTCCTTGGGGGACCGAACACTGAAGCTTTCTTT. It codes for CASSRVLGGPNTEAFF. Drawing the rest from reference TRBV7-9 and TRBJ1-1, the complete variable domain is DTGVSQNPRHKITKRGQNVTFRCDPISEHNRLYWYRQTLGQGPEFLTYFQNEAQLEKSRLLSDRFSAERPKGSFSTLEIQRTEQGDSAMYLCASSRVLGGPNTEAFFGQGTRLTVV.